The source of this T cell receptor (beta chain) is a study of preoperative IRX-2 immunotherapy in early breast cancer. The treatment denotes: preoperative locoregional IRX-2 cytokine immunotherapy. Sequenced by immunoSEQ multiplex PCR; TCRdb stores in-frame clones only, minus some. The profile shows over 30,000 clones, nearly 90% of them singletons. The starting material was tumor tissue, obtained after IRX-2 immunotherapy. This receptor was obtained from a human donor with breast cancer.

CDR3 protein: CASGQREKLFF. The CDR3 DNA reads TGTGCCTCGGGACAGCGTGAAAAACTGTTTTTT. The genes are TRBV30 and TRBJ1-4; TRBD1 matches 7 bases. With V trimmed by 7 bases and J by 7 bases, 3 bases remained unmatched. The CDR3 has 11 residues. Germline V gives CDR1 GTSNPN, CDR2 SVGIG (reference sequence).